This T cell receptor (beta chain) was recorded in a study of tumor-infiltrating lymphocytes in primary liver carcinoma. Study in general: Enrolled patients were male and female, aged 30 to 69 years.

With a constant-region primer, TCR beta cDNA was made from approximately 520 ng of total RNA. Three rounds of nested multiplex PCR with slightly modified ARM-PCR produced TCR beta libraries. The first two PCR rounds used TRBV1-TRBV30 primers with a Cbeta primer, about 9 cycles each. Using its own MiXCR run on the multiplex PCR reads, TCRdb lists one record per CDR3 protein. The sample shows more than 95,000 distinct CDR3 sequences, roughly 80% of them seen only once. Note on this clonotype: The antigen remains unidentified. One junction end does not reproduce the germline sequence, and a read error may be involved.

For each extraction, RNA and DNA were obtained together from approximately 20-30 mg of unsorted bulk tissue. The CDR3 has 15 amino acids. The V gene's germline CDR1 is LGHNA and CDR2 YSLEER. Study-level results: Only about 7-24% of top clones spanned all five tumor regions. The overlap of tumor-adjacent and tumor-blood pairs was smaller than that of tumor region pairs. The top-250-clone fraction was significantly higher in tumors than in blood (p = 0.039).

The TCR originated in a man between 35 and 55 years old with primary liver carcinoma and hepatitis B virus infection. The chain has TRBV4-3 and TRBJ2-5, with D tentatively TRBD2 (6 bases). Sequenced material: liver tumor tissue from sampling region 3. Subset defined: tumor region T3, left-lateral pole. The CDR3: CASSQYLAQEETQYF. DNA of the CDR3: TGCGCCAGCAGCCAATATCTAGCGCAGGAAGAGACCCAGTATTTC.